The 14 T cell receptor beta chains presented below share a single source sample, sequenced in a study of response to subunit inactivated influenza vaccine. TCRdb ran MiXCR on the RT-PCR reads and lists one entry per CDR3 protein. The table records about 310,000 distinct CDR3 sequences, less than 25% of them present only once. The input for sequencing was PBMCs from blood, taken about 20 months after vaccination. These receptors came from a man between 50 and 75 years old who received an inactivated influenza vaccine.

This clonotype showed up just a few times. CDR3 nucleotides: TGTGCCAGCAGAAAGACAGGGCTTAATGAAAAACTGTTTTTT. Translation: CASRKTGLNEKLFF. V and J are TRBV6-1 and TRBJ1-4, with 7 bases matching TRBD1. CDR1 and CDR2 from the germline V gene are MNHNS and SASEGT. The ends lost 6 bases at V and 4 bases at J; junction bases unmatched: 5. CDR3 length: 14 amino acids.

As for this clonotype: One junction end disagrees with the germline gene, perhaps due to a read error. The rearrangement joins TRBV6-2 or TRBV6-3 to TRBJ2-1; 7 nucleotides line up with TRBD2. There are 14 residues in the CDR3. Germline assignment: CDR1 MNHEY and CDR2 SVGEGT. The CDR3 region is CASSRLAANNEQLF. In DNA form, the CDR3 reads TGTGCCAGCAGTCGGCTAGCGGCAAACAATGAACAGCTCTTC.

This clonotype was seen a few times. The chain recombines TRBV29-1 with TRBJ2-7; a possible D gene is TRBD1 (6 bases). CDR1 and CDR2 from the germline V gene are SQVTM and ANQGSEA. V was clipped by 5 bases and J by 2 bases, with 10 bases between them. This CDR3 spans 12 amino acids. CDR3 nucleotide sequence: TGCAGCGTTAGAACAGGGACCTACGAGCAGTACTTC. Protein: CSVRTGTYEQYF.

This chain joins TRBV7-9 and TRBJ2-7; 10 nucleotides agree with TRBD1. The CDR3 runs to 15 residues. Germline values: CDR1 SEHNR, CDR2 FQNEAQ (reference sequence). The ends lost 1 base at V and 5 bases at J; junction bases unmatched: 5. The CDR3 is CASSLGQGASDEQYF. The DNA of the CDR3 is TGTGCCAGCAGCTTAGGACAGGGGGCTTCTGACGAGCAGTACTTC.

A few counts support this clonotype. The genes are TRBV28 and TRBJ2-3; D gene unclear. The germline V and J ends were trimmed by 4 bases and 6 bases, with 17 bases remaining between them. The CDR3 is 15 residues long. Germline CDR1 and CDR2: MDHEN and SYDVKM. The CDR3 sequence: CASSSVRRPGDTQYF. Here the CDR3 DNA reads TGTGCCAGCAGTTCGGTGCGTAGGCCCGGGGATACGCAGTATTTT. Complete variable domain (other parts from reference TRBV28 and TRBJ2-3): DVKVTQSSRYLVKRTGEKVFLECVQDMDHENMFWYRQDPGLGLRLIYFSYDVKMKEKGDIPEGYSVSREKKERFSLILESASTNQTSMYLCASSSVRRPGDTQYFGPGTRLTVL.

This clonotype was seen more than once but under ten times. The gene calls are TRBV5-1 and TRBJ1-2, with TRBD1 as a possible D gene (5 bases). V gave up 0 bases and J gave up 7 bases, with 19 bases separating them. This CDR3 spans 16 amino acids. Germline V gene sequence: CDR1 SGHRS, CDR2 YFSETQ. The CDR3 nucleotides read TGCGCCAGCAGCTTGGGAGGTAGGGGTAGGTCCCCTGGCTACACCTTC. Residues: CASSLGGRGRSPGYTF.

The chain combines TRBV20-1 with TRBJ1-5, with D unresolved. The V gene lost 2 bases and the J gene lost 3 bases, with 11 bases spanning the gap. CDR1 and CDR2 (germline): DFQATT, SNEGSKA (reference sequence). The CDR3 loop spans 14 amino acids. This CDR3 reads CSARYDPSNQPQHF. The CDR3 bases are TGCAGTGCTAGATATGATCCGTCCAATCAGCCCCAGCATTTT.

A word on this clonotype: No DNA is shown, since the ends of the CDR3 on it are uncertain; the CDR3 is the one TCRdb lists. V and J are TRBV19 and TRBJ1-1. The CDR3 totals 11 residues, both ends included. From germline, CDR1 is LNHDA and CDR2 SQIVND (reference sequence). The CDR3 spells CASTSDTEAFF.

In this sample, this clonotype turned up a few times. The chain carries TRBV20-1 and TRBJ1-3; D not resolved. Trimming cost V 0 bases and J 0 bases, with 6 bases left between them. This CDR3 contains 14 residues. Germline CDR1 DFQATT, CDR2 SNEGSKA (reference sequence). CDR3 amino acids: CSARDRSSGNTIYF. As DNA, the CDR3 is TGCAGTGCTAGAGACAGGAGCTCTGGAAACACCATATATTTT.

The table lists this clonotype with a few counts. The rearrangement uses TRBV11-1 and TRBJ2-3; D is undetermined. Germline CDR1 is SGHAT and CDR2 is FQDESV (reference sequence). This CDR3 comprises 14 residues. Between the trimmed V and J ends, which lost 3 bases and 2 bases, there was a span of 9 bases. The CDR3 coding sequence is TGTGCCAGCAGCTTCGCCGATCCCACAGATACGCAGTATTTT. Its translation: CASSFADPTDTQYF.

The chain recombines TRBV9 with TRBJ2-1, with D uncertain. The CDR3 covers 15 residues. The germline CDR1 and CDR2 sequences are SGDLS and YYNGEE. Trimming cost V 0 bases and J 0 bases, with 7 bases left between them. In nucleotides, the CDR3 is TGTGCCAGCAGCGTAGGGGCAGTCTCCTACAATGAGCAGTTCTTC. It is translated as CASSVGAVSYNEQFF.

A few counts support this clonotype. The chain joins TRBV20-1 to TRBJ1-5; D perhaps matches TRBD1 (5 bases). Trimming took off 4 bases at V and 4 bases at J, with 17 bases between the two ends. The germline CDR1 and CDR2 sequences are DFQATT and SNEGSKA (reference sequence). The CDR3 is 15 residues long. CDR3 nucleotide sequence: TGCAGTGCTAAAAGAAGTTGGGACGGTAATCAGCCCCAGCATTTT. Its protein is CSAKRSWDGNQPQHF.

This chain connects TRBV7-9 to TRBJ2-6; 9 bases are shared with TRBD1. Unmatched junction bases numbered 4, after V lost 1 base and J lost 6 bases. The germline V gene encodes CDR1 SEHNR and CDR2 FQNEAQ (reference sequence). The CDR3 consists of 16 residues. The CDR3, as DNA: TGTGCCAGCAGCTTAGACAGGGGGCGCGAGGCCAACGTCCTGACTTTC. It yields the protein CASSLDRGREANVLTF.

The V gene is TRBV4-3, the J gene TRBJ2-4, with 7 bases lining up with TRBD2. Germline assignment: CDR1 LGHNA and CDR2 YSLEER. The CDR3 extends over 20 amino acids. Unmatched junction bases numbered 17, after V lost 0 bases and J lost 3 bases. In nucleotides, the CDR3 is TGCGCCAGCAGCCAAGATAATTGGTCTTCAAGCGGGGAGATCAAAAACATTCAGTACTTC. This encodes CASSQDNWSSSGEIKNIQYF.